The clone carrying this T cell receptor (beta chain) was seen a single time. Its antigen is not known. This sample was taken from a study of T cell repertoires and HLA-DP antigens. Overall study context: One alloantigen had ten or so groove amino acid differences from self, the other one.

The PCR primers covered 54 TRBV and 13 TRBJ segments. Assay: immunoSEQ multiplex PCR; the TCRdb copy retains only in-frame clones and omits some. This sample carries over 100,000 clones, 80% to 95% of them seen once, and the ten largest clones take over 0.25%. Germline V gives CDR1 SEHNR, CDR2 FQNEAQ (reference sequence). This CDR3 is 18 amino acids long. V trimming: 0 bases; J trimming: 0 bases; junction bases outside the gene matches: 3. Untouched CD4+ T cells were bead-isolated from PBMC at about 97.7% purity. The TCR comes from a woman under 30 in good health and CMV-seronegative. Sequencing was done on a sample of CD4+ T cells from PBMCs. J is TRBJ2-6 and V is TRBV7-9; 9 bases agree with TRBD1. CDR3 residues: CASSLAGQGNSGANVLTF. CDR3 in DNA: TGTGCCAGCAGCTTAGCGGGACAGGGAAACTCTGGGGCCAACGTCCTGACTTTC.